This T cell receptor beta chain was recorded in a study of blood T cell repertoires in COVID-19. This clone was recorded a few times. Germline V gene sequence: CDR1 SNHLY, CDR2 FYNNEI. The V gene lost 7 bases and the J gene lost 7 bases, with 20 bases spanning the gap. The CDR3 totals 15 residues. Using immunoSEQ multiplex PCR, the repertoire was profiled, and TCRdb retains in-frame clones only, with some absent. The sample shows 150,000 to 200,000 clones, more than 75% of them seen only once. J is TRBJ1-5 and V is TRBV2, with a possible D match to TRBD1 (6 bases). The sequenced sample was peripheral blood. The TCR comes from a man between 65 and 85 years old with acute or convalescent COVID-19. This CDR3 is CASTLRGGSRQPQHF. The CDR3 DNA is TGTGCCAGCACCTTGAGAGGGGGTTCTCGGCAGCCCCAGCATTTT.